These 4 T cell receptor beta chains share one sample of origin, sequenced in a study of blood T cell repertoires in COVID-19. The repertoire was sequenced with immunoSEQ multiplex PCR; TCRdb's copy has only in-frame clones and lacks some. Among under 250,000 clones listed, around 82% were seen once. The specimen was peripheral blood. The receptor source for this set is a man aged 50 or older with active or convalescent COVID-19.

CDR3 protein: CASSQELTAGGRQPQHF. The CDR3 DNA reads as TGCGCCAGCAGCCAAGAACTAACGGCAGGGGGTCGCCAGCCCCAGCATTTT. The rearrangement links TRBV4-1 to TRBJ1-5; 7 positions match TRBD1. The CDR3 covers 17 residues. V gave up 0 bases and J gave up 7 bases; unmatched junction bases: 12. Germline V gene lookup returns CDR1 MGHRA and CDR2 YSYEKL.

Notes on this clone: This same CDR3 is encoded by further DNA sequences in the sample. This sequence joins TRBV5-1 and TRBJ2-3; D ambiguous. Trimming stripped 2 bases from V and 1 base from J, with 5 bases between. In germline, CDR1 is SGHRS, CDR2 YFSETQ. CDR3 length: 13 amino acids. CDR3 region: CASSLSGTDTQYF. CDR3 DNA: TGCGCCAGCAGCTTATCTGGCACAGATACGCAGTATTTT. The full variable domain, with the rest looked up from reference TRBV5-1 and TRBJ2-3, is KAGVTQTPRYLIKTRGQQVTLSCSPISGHRSVSWYQQTPGQGLQFLFEYFSETQRNKGNFPGRFSGRQFSNSRSEMNVSTLELGDSALYLCASSLSGTDTQYFGPGTRLTVL.

This rearrangement joins TRBV18 to TRBJ2-2; possibly TRBD2 for D (5 bases). Germline V gene lookup returns CDR1 KGHSH and CDR2 LQKENI. Trimming took off 4 bases at V and 5 bases at J, with 14 bases between the two ends. This CDR3 has 15 residues. CDR3 amino acids: CASSLEGRATGELFF. The CDR3 DNA sequence: TGTGCCAGCTCACTGGAAGGGCGGGCGACCGGGGAGCTGTTTTTT.

V gene TRBV10-3 combines with J gene TRBJ2-5; D may be TRBD1 (5 bases). CDR3 size: 13 residues. Germline V CDR1 and CDR2: ENHRY, SYGVKD. V was pared by 5 bases and J by 2 bases, with 9 bases between. This CDR3 is CAISRQLQETQYF. CDR3 nucleotide sequence: TGTGCCATCAGTCGACAGCTACAAGAGACCCAGTACTTC.